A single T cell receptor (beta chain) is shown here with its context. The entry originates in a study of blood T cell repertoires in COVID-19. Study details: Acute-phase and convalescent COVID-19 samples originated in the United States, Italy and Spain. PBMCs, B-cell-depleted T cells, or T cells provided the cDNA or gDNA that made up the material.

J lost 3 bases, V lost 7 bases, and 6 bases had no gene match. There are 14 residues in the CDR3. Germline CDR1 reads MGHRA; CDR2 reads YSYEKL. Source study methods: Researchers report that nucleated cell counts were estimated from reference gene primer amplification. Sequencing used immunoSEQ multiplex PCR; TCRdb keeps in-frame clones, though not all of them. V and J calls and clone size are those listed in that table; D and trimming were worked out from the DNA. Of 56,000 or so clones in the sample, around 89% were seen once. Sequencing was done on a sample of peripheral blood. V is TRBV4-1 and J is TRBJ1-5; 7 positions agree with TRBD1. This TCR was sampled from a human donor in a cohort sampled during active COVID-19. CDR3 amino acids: CASTSQGLNQPQHF. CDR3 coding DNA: TGCGCCAGCACCTCACAGGGGCTCAATCAGCCCCAGCATTTT.